This T cell receptor beta chain originates from a study of T cell responses to AZD1222 COVID-19 vaccine. The assay was immunoSEQ multiplex PCR, and TCRdb's table has in-frame clones only and misses some. Among approximately 84,000 clones listed, approximately 91% were seen once. V dropped 6 bases and J dropped 3; count of bases not matched to a gene: 11. This CDR3 region has 16 residues. Germline V CDR1 and CDR2: SGHVS, FQNEAQ. This specimen was peripheral blood, taken on day 0 of AZD1222 vaccination. The sequence derives from an adult in good health. This sequence joins TRBV7-8 and TRBJ2-7; 10 nucleotides align to TRBD2. The CDR3 protein is CASRPIAGGRLYEQYF. For the CDR3, the DNA is TGTGCCAGCAGGCCGATAGCGGGAGGAAGGCTCTACGAGCAGTACTTC.